These T cell receptor beta chains were read from a single sample in a study of cytomegalovirus exposure and HLA in healthy donors. This table comes from immunoSEQ multiplex PCR, and its TCRdb copy is limited to in-frame clones, with some not included. This sample carries some 93,000 clones, approximately 64% of them seen once, and the ten largest clones take around 5.6%. The sequenced sample was PBMCs. The source is a boy between 10 and 17 years old in good health and CMV-seropositive. The CDR3 runs from the conserved cysteine through the conserved F or W. The order of the fields is J gene, V gene, D gene, clone size, CDR3 protein, CDR3 DNA. A D gene is named only where the DNA matches it firmly. The size field is filled for only some rows; it gives once, few, many or a size class.

>TRBJ2-7|TRBV6-1|.|.
CASSIQVYEQYF
TGTGCCAGCAGTATACAGGTCTACGAGCAGTACTTC
>TRBJ1-1|TRBV6-1|TRBD1|.
CASSDRIGGQGLTMNTEAFF
TGTGCCAGCAGTGACCGCATCGGTGGACAGGGACTGACCATGAACACTGAAGCTTTCTTT
>TRBJ2-7|TRBV4-2|TRBD1|.
CASSQPRGTGASYEQYF
TGTGCCAGCAGCCAACCTCGCGGGACAGGGGCCTCCTACGAGCAGTACTTC
>TRBJ2-7|TRBV5-5|.|.
CASSFAVPYEQYF
TGTGCCAGCAGCTTCGCAGTGCCCTACGAGCAGTACTTC
>TRBJ1-1|TRBV7-5|.|.
CVRSSVGGAEGAFF
TGTGTCAGAAGCTCGGTGGGGGGGGCAGAGGGCGCTTTCTTT
>TRBJ2-2|TRBV5-1|TRBD2|.
CASSGLTSGNTGELFF
TGCGCCAGCAGCGGGCTGACTAGCGGGAACACCGGGGAGCTGTTTTTT
>TRBJ2-1|TRBV5-4|.|.
CASSPGGNNEQFF
TGTGCCAGCAGCCCGGGTGGAAACAATGAGCAGTTCTTC
>TRBJ1-2|TRBV29-1|TRBD1|few
CSVGTGGRGYPF
TGCAGCGTAGGGACAGGGGGCCGTGGCTACCCCTTC
>TRBJ2-1|TRBV19|TRBD1|once
CASSIIGQGYNEQFF
TGTGCCAGTAGTATTATAGGACAGGGATACAATGAGCAGTTCTTC
>TRBJ2-1|TRBV5-1|TRBD2|.
CASSLEASGSVNEQFF
TGCGCCAGCAGCTTGGAAGCTAGCGGGAGCGTCAATGAGCAGTTCTTC
>TRBJ2-1|TRBV4-3|.|few
CASSQDLRRGPESTGHEQFF
TGCGCCAGCAGCCAAGATCTGCGGCGTGGTCCGGAGAGCACAGGGCATGAGCAGTTCTTC
>TRBJ1-5|TRBV2|.|many
CASSLRQPREPQHF
TGTGCCAGCAGTCTTAGACAGCCTAGGGAGCCCCAGCATTTT
>TRBJ2-1|TRBV5-1|TRBD2|.
CASGRASSYNEQFF
TGCGCCAGCGGGAGGGCGAGCTCCTACAATGAGCAGTTCTTC
>TRBJ2-1|TRBV5-1|TRBD2|.
CASSLGLAGSEQFF
TGCGCCAGCAGCTTGGGACTAGCGGGGTCTGAGCAGTTCTTC
>TRBJ1-1|TRBV5-1|TRBD1|few
CASSSTGGTEAFF
TGCGCCAGCAGTTCGACAGGGGGCACTGAAGCTTTCTTT
>TRBJ2-2|TRBV9|.|.
CASSQTAAVGELFF
TGTGCCAGCAGCCAGACAGCTGCGGTCGGGGAGCTGTTTTTT
>TRBJ1-1|TRBV30|TRBD1|.
CAWSDRGNTEAFF
TGTGCCTGGTCAGACAGGGGGAACACTGAAGCTTTCTTT
>TRBJ1-2|TRBV2|TRBD1|.
CASSEWGTGELNYGYTF
TGTGCCAGCAGTGAATGGGGAACAGGGGAACTTAACTATGGCTACACCTTC
>TRBJ1-1|TRBV7-2|.|few
CASSLSPTVNTEAFF
TGTGCCAGCAGCTTATCCCCTACAGTGAACACTGAAGCTTTCTTT
>TRBJ1-6|TRBV6-1|.|.
CASSVPGHIPLNF
TGTGCCAGCAGTGTCCCGGGACATATCCCCCTCAACTTT
>TRBJ2-7|TRBV5-6|.|.
CASSMTGFYEQYF
TGTGCCAGCAGTATGACAGGCTTCTACGAGCAGTACTTC
>TRBJ1-3|TRBV30|.|few
CAWSGGGSAGNTIYF
TGTGCCTGGAGCGGCGGTGGATCGGCTGGGAACACCATATATTTT